This T cell receptor beta chain was identified during a study of blood T cells in healthy people across ages. This clonotype was seen only a few times. The germline CDR1 and CDR2 sequences are MNHNY and SVGAGI (reference sequence). This CDR3 spans 15 amino acids. Trimming removed 5 bases at V and 4 bases at J, with 17 bases between. Through a sample-barcoded 5' primer and a J-beta primer mix, a second PCR was run for about 6 to 12 cycles. A single record per CDR3 protein comes from TCRdb applying MiXCR to the 5' RACE reads. Of 1.5 million to 1.8 million distinct CDR3 sequences in the sample, 35% to 45% were seen once.

The genes are TRBV6-6 and TRBJ1-1, with D unresolved. The sequence was collected from a woman between 18 and 30 years old in good health. Sequencing used blood. The CDR3 sequence: CASSSSDLSGTEAFF. DNA of the CDR3: TGTGCCAGCAGTAGTTCAGATTTGTCGGGCACTGAAGCTTTCTTT.